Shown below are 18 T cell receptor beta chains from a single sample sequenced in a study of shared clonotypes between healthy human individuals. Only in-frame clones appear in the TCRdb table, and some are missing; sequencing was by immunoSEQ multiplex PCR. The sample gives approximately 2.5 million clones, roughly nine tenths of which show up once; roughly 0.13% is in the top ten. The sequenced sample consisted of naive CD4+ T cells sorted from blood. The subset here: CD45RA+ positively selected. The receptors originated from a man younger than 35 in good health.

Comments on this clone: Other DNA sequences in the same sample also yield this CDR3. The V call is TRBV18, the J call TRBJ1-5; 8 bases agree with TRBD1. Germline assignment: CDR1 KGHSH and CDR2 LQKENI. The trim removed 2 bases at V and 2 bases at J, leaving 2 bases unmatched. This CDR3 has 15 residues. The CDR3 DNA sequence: TGTGCCAGCTCACCAGGGACAGGCGGCAATCAGCCCCAGCATTTT. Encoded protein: CASSPGTGGNQPQHF.

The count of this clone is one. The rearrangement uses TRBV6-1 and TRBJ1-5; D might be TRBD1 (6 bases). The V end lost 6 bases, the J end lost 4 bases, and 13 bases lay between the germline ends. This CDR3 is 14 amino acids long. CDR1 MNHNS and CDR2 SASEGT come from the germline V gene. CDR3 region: CASSSGGANQPQHF. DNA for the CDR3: TGTGCCAGCAGCTCCGGGGGGGCGAATCAGCCCCAGCATTTT.

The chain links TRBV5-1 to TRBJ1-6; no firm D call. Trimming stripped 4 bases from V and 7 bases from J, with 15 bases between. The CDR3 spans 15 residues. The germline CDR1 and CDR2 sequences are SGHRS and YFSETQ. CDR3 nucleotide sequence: TGCGCCAGCAGCCTACGCCGGGATAACAATTCACCCCTCCACTTT. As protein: CASSLRRDNNSPLHF.

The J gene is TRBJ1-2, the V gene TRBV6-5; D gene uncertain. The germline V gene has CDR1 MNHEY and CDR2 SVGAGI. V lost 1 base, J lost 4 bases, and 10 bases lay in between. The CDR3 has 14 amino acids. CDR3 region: CASSYLAGIYGYTF. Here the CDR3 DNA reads TGTGCCAGCAGTTACTTGGCAGGAATCTATGGCTACACCTTC.

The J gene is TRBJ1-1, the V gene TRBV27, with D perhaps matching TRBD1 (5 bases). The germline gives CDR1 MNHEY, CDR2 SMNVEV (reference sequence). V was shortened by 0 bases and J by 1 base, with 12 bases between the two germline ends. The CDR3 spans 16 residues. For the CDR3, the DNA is TGTGCCAGCAGTTTATCCCCAGGGCTCAGGAACACTGAAGCTTTCTTT. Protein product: CASSLSPGLRNTEAFF.

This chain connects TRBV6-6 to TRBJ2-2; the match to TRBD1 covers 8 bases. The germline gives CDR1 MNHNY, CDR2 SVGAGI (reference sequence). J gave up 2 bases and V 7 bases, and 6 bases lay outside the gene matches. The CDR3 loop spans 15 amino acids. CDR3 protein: CASTNRGTNTGELFF. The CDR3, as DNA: TGTGCCAGCACTAACAGGGGGACAAACACCGGGGAGCTGTTTTTT.

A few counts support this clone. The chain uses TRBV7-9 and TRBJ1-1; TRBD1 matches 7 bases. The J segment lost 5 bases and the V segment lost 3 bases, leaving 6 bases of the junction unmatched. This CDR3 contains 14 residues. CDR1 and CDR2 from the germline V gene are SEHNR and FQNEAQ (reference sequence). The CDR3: CASSFTTGLTEAFF. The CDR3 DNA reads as TGTGCCAGCAGCTTTACGACAGGGTTGACTGAAGCTTTCTTT.

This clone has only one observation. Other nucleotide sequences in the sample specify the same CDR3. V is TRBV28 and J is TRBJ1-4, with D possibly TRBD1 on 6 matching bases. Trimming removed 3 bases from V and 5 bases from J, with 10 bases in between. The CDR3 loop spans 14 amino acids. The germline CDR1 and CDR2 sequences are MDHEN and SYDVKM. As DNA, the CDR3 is TGTGCCAGCAGTTTCGGGGGGCCAAATGAAAAACTGTTTTTT. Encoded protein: CASSFGGPNEKLFF. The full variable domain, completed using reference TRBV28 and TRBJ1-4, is DVKVTQSSRYLVKRTGEKVFLECVQDMDHENMFWYRQDPGLGLRLIYFSYDVKMKEKGDIPEGYSVSREKKERFSLILESASTNQTSMYLCASSFGGPNEKLFFGSGTQLSVL.

The CDR3 spells CASSLSTLYTDTQYF. The CDR3 DNA follows: TGTGCCAGCAGTTTATCGACCCTTTACACAGATACGCAGTATTTT. The gene calls are TRBV6-6 and TRBJ2-3; no clear D. V gave up 4 bases and J gave up 2 bases, with 13 bases separating them. CDR1 and CDR2 from the germline V gene are MNHNY and SVGAGI (reference sequence). CDR3 length equals 15 residues.

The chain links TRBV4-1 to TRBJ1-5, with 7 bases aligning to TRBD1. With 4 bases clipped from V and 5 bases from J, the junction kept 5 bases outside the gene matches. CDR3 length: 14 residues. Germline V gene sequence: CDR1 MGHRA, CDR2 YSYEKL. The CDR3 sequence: CASSPDRADQPQHF. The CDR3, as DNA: TGCGCCAGCAGCCCCGACAGGGCGGATCAGCCCCAGCATTTT.

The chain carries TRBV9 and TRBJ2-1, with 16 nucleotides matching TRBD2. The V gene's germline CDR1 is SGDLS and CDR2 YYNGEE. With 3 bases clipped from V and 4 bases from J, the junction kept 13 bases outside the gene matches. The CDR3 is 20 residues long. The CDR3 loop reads CASSGGEGGTSGRVYNEQFF. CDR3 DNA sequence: TGTGCCAGCAGCGGAGGAGAGGGGGGGACTAGCGGGAGGGTTTACAATGAGCAGTTCTTC.

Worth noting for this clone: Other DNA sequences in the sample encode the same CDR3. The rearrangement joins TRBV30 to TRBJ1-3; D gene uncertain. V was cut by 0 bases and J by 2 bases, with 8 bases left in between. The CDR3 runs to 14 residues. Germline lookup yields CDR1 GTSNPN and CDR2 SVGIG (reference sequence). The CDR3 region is CAWSVTGPGNTIYF. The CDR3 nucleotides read TGTGCCTGGAGTGTAACTGGTCCTGGAAACACCATATATTTT.

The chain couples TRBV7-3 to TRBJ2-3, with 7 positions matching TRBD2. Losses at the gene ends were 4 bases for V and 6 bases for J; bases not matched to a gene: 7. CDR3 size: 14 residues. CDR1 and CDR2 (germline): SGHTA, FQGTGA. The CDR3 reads CASSSGLVGDTQYF. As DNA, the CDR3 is TGTGCCAGCAGCTCCGGACTAGTTGGGGATACGCAGTATTTT. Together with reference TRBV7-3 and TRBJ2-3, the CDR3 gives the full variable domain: GAGVSQTPSNKVTEKGKYVELRCDPISGHTALYWYRQSLGQGPEFLIYFQGTGAADDSGLPNDRFFAVRPEGSVSTLKIQRTERGDSAVYLCASSSGLVGDTQYFGPGTRLTVL.

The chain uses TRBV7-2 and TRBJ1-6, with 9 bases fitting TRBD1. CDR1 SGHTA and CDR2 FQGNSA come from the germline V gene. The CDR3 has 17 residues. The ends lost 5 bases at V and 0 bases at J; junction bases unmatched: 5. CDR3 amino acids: CASSPGTGSSYNSPLHF. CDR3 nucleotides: TGTGCCAGCAGCCCCGGGACAGGGAGCTCCTATAATTCACCCCTCCACTTT. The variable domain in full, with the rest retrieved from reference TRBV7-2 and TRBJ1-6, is GAGVSQSPSNKVTEKGKDVELRCDPISGHTALYWYRQSLGQGLEFLIYFQGNSAPDKSGLPSDRFSAERTGGSVSTLTIQRTQQEDSAVYLCASSPGTGSSYNSPLHFGNGTRLTVT.

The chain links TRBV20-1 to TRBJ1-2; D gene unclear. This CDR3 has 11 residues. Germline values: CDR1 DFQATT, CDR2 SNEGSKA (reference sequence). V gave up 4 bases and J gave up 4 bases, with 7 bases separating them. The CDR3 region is CSATVPYGYTF. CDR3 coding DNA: TGCAGTGCTACTGTTCCCTATGGCTACACCTTC.

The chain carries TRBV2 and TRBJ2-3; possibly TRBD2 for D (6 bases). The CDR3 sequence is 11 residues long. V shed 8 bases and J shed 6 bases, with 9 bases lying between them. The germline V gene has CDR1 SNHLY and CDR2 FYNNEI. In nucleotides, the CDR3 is TGTGCCAGCGGGCTAGCGGATACGCAGTATTTT. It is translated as CASGLADTQYF.

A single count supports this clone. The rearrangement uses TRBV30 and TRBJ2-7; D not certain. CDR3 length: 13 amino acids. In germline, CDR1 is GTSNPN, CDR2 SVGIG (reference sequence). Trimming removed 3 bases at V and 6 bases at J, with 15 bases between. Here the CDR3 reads CAWRGDPTVEQYF. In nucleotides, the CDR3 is TGTGCCTGGAGAGGAGACCCCACCGTCGAGCAGTACTTC.

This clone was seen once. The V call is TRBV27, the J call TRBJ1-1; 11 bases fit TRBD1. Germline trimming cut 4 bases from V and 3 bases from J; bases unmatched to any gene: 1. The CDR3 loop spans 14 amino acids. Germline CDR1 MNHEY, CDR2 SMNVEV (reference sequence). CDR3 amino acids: CASSSGQGDTEAFF. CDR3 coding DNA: TGTGCCAGCAGTTCGGGACAGGGGGACACTGAAGCTTTCTTT.